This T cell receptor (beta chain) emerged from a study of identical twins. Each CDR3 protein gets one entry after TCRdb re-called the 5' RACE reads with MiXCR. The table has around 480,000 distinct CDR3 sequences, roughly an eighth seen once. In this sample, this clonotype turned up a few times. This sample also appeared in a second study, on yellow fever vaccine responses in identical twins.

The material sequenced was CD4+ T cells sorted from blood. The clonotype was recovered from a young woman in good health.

The CDR3 bases are TGCGCCAGCAGCTCACGGGACAACCTTAGCCCGAACACTGAAGCTTTCTTT. It encodes CASSSRDNLSPNTEAFF. This chain uses TRBV5-1 with TRBJ1-1; D is perhaps TRBD1 (6 bases). Germline assignment: CDR1 SGHRS and CDR2 YFSETQ. CDR3 length: 17 amino acids. V was shortened by 3 bases and J by 1 base, with 19 bases between the two germline ends.